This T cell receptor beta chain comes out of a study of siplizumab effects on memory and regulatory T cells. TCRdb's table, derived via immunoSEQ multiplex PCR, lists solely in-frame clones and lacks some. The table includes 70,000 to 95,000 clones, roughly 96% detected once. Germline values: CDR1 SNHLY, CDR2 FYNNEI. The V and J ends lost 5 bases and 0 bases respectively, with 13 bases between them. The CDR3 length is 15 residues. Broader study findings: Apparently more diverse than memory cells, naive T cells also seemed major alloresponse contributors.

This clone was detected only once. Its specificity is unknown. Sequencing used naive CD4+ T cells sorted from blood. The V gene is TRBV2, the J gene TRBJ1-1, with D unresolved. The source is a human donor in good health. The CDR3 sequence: CASSSSPTVNTEAFF. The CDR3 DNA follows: TGTGCCAGCAGTTCTTCCCCGACGGTGAACACTGAAGCTTTCTTT.